The clone carrying this T cell receptor (beta chain) was seen a handful of times. The antigen remains undetermined. TCRdb's table, derived via immunoSEQ multiplex PCR, lists solely in-frame clones and lacks some. Of about 16,000 clones in the sample, 75% to 90% are singletons; the top ten hold around 4.5%. These data belong to a study of T cell clonotyping in hematopoietic cell transplantation. Study conclusions and caveats: Pathologically expanded recipient clonotypes increased progressively from day 30 to day 180 as diversity fell. Graft donor and pretransplant recipient Inverse Simpson Index values predicted broader posttransplant TCR diversity. CD4 and CD8 repertoire contributions could not be separated without sorting.

This CDR3 contains 14 residues. Trimming cost V 7 bases and J 0 bases; bases outside gene matches: 5. Germline values: CDR1 SQVTM, CDR2 ANQGSEA. The chain links TRBV29-1 to TRBJ2-3; 9 nucleotides match TRBD2. The receptor's source is a woman between 40 and 50 years old in good health. Some clones in this sample may be carry-over from other donors' samples. Material: peripheral blood mononuclear cells. CDR3 sequence reads: CSARLAASTDTQYF. The DNA for the CDR3 is TGCAGCGCTCGACTAGCGGCTAGCACAGATACGCAGTATTTT.